This passage covers 21 T cell receptor beta chains from one sample sequenced in a study of CD8+CD57+ T cells in acquired aplastic anemia (dated by TCRdb to the late 2010s). Instrument used: Illumina HiSeq 2000. Genomic DNA served as template for TCR beta VDJ combination and CDR3 sequence profiling. TCRdb's own reprocessing of the public reads used fastp at Q25 and MiXCR and kept productive beta chains. A single entry per CDR3 protein holds the most common genes and DNA from its merged rows. For this sample the table gives some 180,000 distinct CDR3 sequences, of which under 55% were detected only once. Around 2.9% of the sample lies in the top ten. Sequenced material: sorted CD4+, CD8+, or CD8+CD57+ T cells (not recorded which) from PBMCs. The receptors come from a human donor in good health.

This rearrangement joins TRBV10-3 to TRBJ2-7, with TRBD2 as a possible D gene (5 bases). The V end was cut by 1 base, the J end by 2 bases, with 12 bases between. Germline CDR1 and CDR2: ENHRY and SYGVKD. This CDR3 spans 15 amino acids. CDR3 residues: CAISEFAGVAYEQYF. CDR3 DNA: TGTGCCATCAGTGAGTTTGCGGGTGTTGCCTACGAGCAGTACTTC.

For this clonotype: Being one base from a much bigger clone, this may be a read error. V and J are TRBV11-2 and TRBJ1-3; D ambiguous. Germline V lookup: CDR1 SGHAT, CDR2 FQNNGV. The CDR3 covers 14 residues. The CDR3 is CASSAAVSRNTIYF. CDR3 sequence (DNA): TGTGCCAGCAGCGCCGCGGTCTCTAGAAACACCATATATTTT.

This rearrangement joins TRBV24-1 to TRBJ2-3, with D tentatively TRBD1 (5 bases). The CDR3 is 16 residues long. Germline lookup yields CDR1 KGHDR and CDR2 SFDVKD. V was clipped by 5 bases and J by 2 bases, with 16 bases between them. This CDR3 is CATSVQGAQDTDTQYF. The CDR3 DNA sequence: TGTGCCACCAGTGTTCAAGGGGCGCAAGACACAGATACGCAGTATTTT.

The gene calls are TRBV20-1 and TRBJ1-6, with D maybe TRBD1 (5 bases). Germline CDR1 is DFQATT and CDR2 is SNEGSKA (reference sequence). V dropped 1 base and J dropped 6 bases, with 7 bases sitting between them. The CDR3 totals 13 residues. CDR3 region: CSARGTPNSPLHF. CDR3 coding DNA: TGCAGTGCTAGAGGGACACCTAATTCACCCCTCCACTTT.

There are many counts of this clonotype. V and J are TRBV5-4 and TRBJ1-1; a possible D gene is TRBD1 (5 bases). Germline CDR1 and CDR2: SGHNT and YYREEE (reference sequence). This CDR3 region has 14 residues. V lost 4 bases, J lost 2 bases, and 12 bases lay in between. The CDR3 coding sequence is TGTGCCAGCAGCCCGCGACAGAGAAACACTGAAGCTTTCTTT. Translated: CASSPRQRNTEAFF.

This clonotype showed up just a few times. The chain couples TRBV12-3 or TRBV12-4 to TRBJ2-7; possibly TRBD1 for D (6 bases). The V end lost 3 bases, the J end lost 3 bases, and 12 bases lay between the germline ends. The CDR3 runs 14 residues. The CDR3 coding sequence is TGTGCCAGCAGTTTTGAACAGGGACACTACGAGCAGTACTTC. It codes for CASSFEQGHYEQYF.

The chain is built from TRBV20-1 and TRBJ2-3, with a weak D call TRBD2 (5 bases). Germline V lookup: CDR1 DFQATT, CDR2 SNEGSKA (reference sequence). Trimming shortened V by 7 bases and J by 4 bases, and 15 bases separated the two germline ends. The CDR3 runs 13 residues. The DNA of the CDR3 is TGCAGTGTCCCGCCGGACGGGGCAGATACGCAGTATTTT. Its protein product is CSVPPDGADTQYF.

By frequency in the sample, this clonotype is medium-sized (0.01 to 0.1%). V is TRBV29-1 and J is TRBJ2-3; possible D gene TRBD2, 5 bases. Germline CDR1 is SQVTM and CDR2 is ANQGSEA. CDR3 size: 11 residues. V lost 7 bases, J lost 13 bases, and 18 bases lay in between. The CDR3: CSAKMEDREYF. The CDR3 coding sequence is TGCAGCGCCAAGATGGAGGACCGGGAGTATTTT.

This clonotype was counted many times. V and J are TRBV6-2 or TRBV6-3 and TRBJ2-1; 7 bases are shared with TRBD2. Germline V gene data show CDR1 as MNHEY and CDR2 as SVGEGT. Trimming at V came to 5 bases and at J to 8 bases, leaving 3 bases not matched to a gene. CDR3 length: 12 amino acids. The CDR3, as DNA: TGTGCCAGCAGTCTGACTAGCCATGAGCAGTTCTTC. This encodes CASSLTSHEQFF.

In regard to this clonotype: A much larger clone differs from this one at a single base, so this may be a read error. This chain links TRBV10-3 with TRBJ1-1, with 9 nucleotides matching TRBD1. The CDR3 totals 15 residues. Germline V gene data show CDR1 as ENHRY and CDR2 as SYGVKD. The CDR3 protein is CTISEAGQGKTEAFF. Written as DNA, the CDR3 is TGTACCATCAGTGAGGCGGGACAGGGTAAAACTGAAGCTTTCTTT.

There are many counts of this clonotype. The V call is TRBV6-2 or TRBV6-3, the J call TRBJ1-6; D possibly corresponds to TRBD1 (5 bases). Germline lookup yields CDR1 MNHEY and CDR2 SVGEGT. Trimming took off 8 bases at V and 3 bases at J, with 14 bases between the two ends. This CDR3 is 15 amino acids long. CDR3 in DNA: TGTGCCAGCGATGAACAGGACCGCTATAATTCACCCCTCCACTTT. This translates into CASDEQDRYNSPLHF.

Details on this clonotype: This sequence may be a read error, since a much larger clone differs from it by one base. The CDR3 end shows no conserved phenylalanine or tryptophan, and so a read error is likely. The chain joins TRBV11-2 to TRBJ1-3; D is possibly TRBD1 (6 bases). This CDR3 is built from 16 residues. Germline values: CDR1 SGHAT, CDR2 FQNNGV. V lost 0 bases to trimming and J lost 4 bases, with 13 bases between them. DNA for the CDR3: TGTGCCAGCAGCTTAGAGACAGGACGGAGAGGAAACACCATATATTCT. Protein: CASSLETGRRGNTIYS.

The J gene is TRBJ1-3, the V gene TRBV16; D unclear. Deletions cut 1 base from V and 3 bases from J, with 13 bases between. The CDR3 sequence is 16 residues long. Per germline, CDR1 KGHSY and CDR2 FQNENV. The chain's CDR3 is CASSQWAPLDGNTIYF. CDR3 bases: TGTGCCAGCAGCCAATGGGCTCCTTTGGATGGAAACACCATATATTTT.

This clonotype was observed a handful of times. The chain is built from TRBV6-2 or TRBV6-3 and TRBJ2-5, with 12 bases fitting TRBD2. The CDR3 extends over 20 amino acids. Per germline, CDR1 MNHEY and CDR2 SVGEGT. Losses at the gene ends were 0 bases for V and 5 bases for J; bases not matched to a gene: 16. CDR3 DNA: TGTGCCAGCAGTTACTCGATAAGTGGCCTAGCGGGAGGGCCAGGGGAGACCCAGTACTTC. It specifies CASSYSISGLAGGPGETQYF.

This clonotype was picked up a small number of times. The rearrangement uses TRBV29-1 and TRBJ2-7, with D perhaps assigned TRBD1 or TRBD2 (6 bases each). Germline V gene data show CDR1 as SQVTM and CDR2 as ANQGSEA. Trimming took off 6 bases at V and 0 bases at J, with 15 bases between the two ends. The CDR3 totals 14 residues. CDR3 sequence (DNA): TGCAGCGTGGGAGGACAGAAGCTCTCCTACGAGCAGTACTTC. Translated: CSVGGQKLSYEQYF.

This clonotype was detected only once. CDR3 nucleotide sequence: TGCGCCAGCAGCGGCGGACAGGGGGCGGCTAATGAGCAGTTCTTC. Its translation: CASSGGQGAANEQFF. V and J are TRBV5-1 and TRBJ2-1, with 11 bases that match TRBD1. Unmatched junction bases numbered 7, after V lost 4 bases and J lost 7 bases. CDR3 size: 15 residues. Germline V lookup: CDR1 SGHRS, CDR2 YFSETQ.

This chain links TRBV12-3 or TRBV12-4 with TRBJ2-1; 7 nucleotides agree with TRBD2. The CDR3 runs 12 residues. V lost 6 bases, J lost 10 bases, and 6 bases stayed unmatched. The CDR3 protein is CASSPGREEQFF. The DNA for the CDR3 is TGTGCCAGCAGCCCGGGGAGGGAAGAGCAGTTCTTC.

The V call is TRBV20-1, the J call TRBJ2-1, with 8 bases lining up with TRBD1. CDR1 DFQATT and CDR2 SNEGSKA come from the germline V gene (reference sequence). The CDR3 spans 15 residues. The junction had 9 bases not matched to a gene; V was cut back by 0 bases and J by 8 bases. This chain's CDR3 is CSARDPTGGNDEQFF. CDR3 DNA sequence: TGCAGTGCTAGAGACCCAACAGGGGGAAACGATGAGCAGTTCTTC.

This clonotype was counted at least ten times. The chain couples TRBV5-6 to TRBJ2-7; possibly TRBD1 for D (6 bases). The germline CDR1 and CDR2 sequences are SGHDT and YYEEEE. The CDR3 consists of 13 residues. Trimming pared 3 bases from V and 5 bases from J, leaving 12 bases between. The DNA for the CDR3 is TGTGCCAGCAGCTGGGACATGGAGAACGAGCAGTACTTC. Translation: CASSWDMENEQYF. The full variable domain, in which reference TRBV5-6 and TRBJ2-7 provide the parts outside the CDR3, is DAGVTQSPTHLIKTRGQQVTLRCSPKSGHDTVSWYQQALGQGPQFIFQYYEEEERQRGNFPDRFSGHQFPNYSSELNVNALLLGDSALYLCASSWDMENEQYFGPGTRLTVT.

The V gene is TRBV30, the J gene TRBJ1-4; D gene uncertain. Trimming left V 5 bases short and J 5 bases short, with 15 bases between. The germline CDR1 and CDR2 sequences are GTSNPN and SVGIG (reference sequence). This CDR3 is built from 14 residues. For the CDR3, the DNA is TGTGCCTGGGCTCGGACGGACGAGAATGAAAAACTGTTTTTT. Its translation is CAWARTDENEKLFF.

This clonotype was recorded at least ten times. This chain connects TRBV19 to TRBJ1-6; 8 bases are shared with TRBD1. The CDR3 sequence is 16 residues long. Germline assignment: CDR1 LNHDA and CDR2 SQIVND (reference sequence). Trimming removed 2 bases from V and 7 bases from J; junction bases left unmatched: 7. The CDR3 region has the DNA TGTGCCAGTAGTATACCAGGGGGCGCAGGGAATTCACCCCTCCACTTT. Its protein is CASSIPGGAGNSPLHF.